A single sample is the source of the 4 T cell receptor beta chains below, sequenced in a study of radiotherapy plus CTLA-4 blockade in lung cancer. Libraries were prepared by immunoSEQ multiplex PCR; TCRdb keeps only in-frame clonotypes and omits some of them. The sample has 34,000 or so clones; over 70% are singletons. The specimen was peripheral blood, collected from a patient treated with radiotherapy plus ipilimumab. The receptor source for this set is a human donor with non-small cell lung cancer that progressed on radiotherapy plus ipilimumab.

This clone was detected once. The chain couples TRBV6-5 to TRBJ1-4, with D possibly matching TRBD1 (5 bases). The CDR3 is 13 amino acids. The V end was cut by 5 bases, the J end by 4 bases, with 8 bases between. Germline lookup yields CDR1 MNHEY and CDR2 SVGAGI. CDR3 protein: CASSRGGNEKLFF. CDR3 in DNA: TGTGCCAGCAGTCGGGGGGGTAATGAAAAACTGTTTTTT.

V is TRBV5-6 and J is TRBJ2-2; D gene uncertain. Germline V gene sequence: CDR1 SGHDT, CDR2 YYEEEE. The CDR3 runs to 17 residues. Trimming removed 0 bases from V and 0 bases from J, with 12 bases in between. This CDR3 reads CASSLDPQSANTGELFF. DNA of the CDR3: TGTGCCAGCAGCTTGGACCCGCAGAGCGCGAACACCGGGGAGCTGTTTTTT.

The chain uses TRBV5-1 and TRBJ2-5, with D possibly matching TRBD1 (6 bases). The CDR3 sequence is 14 residues long. Germline CDR1 SGHRS, CDR2 YFSETQ. The germline V and J ends were trimmed by 4 bases and 5 bases, with 15 bases remaining between them. CDR3 nucleotide sequence: TGCGCCAGCAGCGCGGCACAGGGCGGGGAGACCCAGTACTTC. Its protein is CASSAAQGGETQYF. Full variable domain (outside the CDR3, taken from reference TRBV5-1 and TRBJ2-5): KAGVTQTPRYLIKTRGQQVTLSCSPISGHRSVSWYQQTPGQGLQFLFEYFSETQRNKGNFPGRFSGRQFSNSRSEMNVSTLELGDSALYLCASSAAQGGETQYFGPGTRLLVL.

The chain has TRBV19 and TRBJ2-1, with D maybe TRBD1 (6 bases). Germline V gives CDR1 LNHDA, CDR2 SQIVND (reference sequence). The CDR3 consists of 15 residues. V was trimmed by 0 bases and J by 4 bases, leaving 10 bases between them. Here the CDR3 DNA reads TGTGCCAGTAGTATAGAAGGGGACACTTACAATGAGCAGTTCTTC. This encodes CASSIEGDTYNEQFF.